This section outlines one TCR beta chain sequence together with its context. Its cognate antigen is unknown. This sample is part of a study of blood T cells in healthy people across ages. Study-level results: PBMCs were not sorted, which prevented a conclusive comparison of naive versus antigen-experienced cells.

V dropped 3 bases and J dropped 2 bases, with 11 bases sitting between them. CDR3 length equals 15 residues. PCR was performed a second time for about 7 to 11 cycles using a sample-barcoded 5' primer and a J-beta primer mix. Individual samples furnished no less than 2.5 million CDR3-containing paired-end reads apiece. One entry per CDR3 protein, called by TCRdb with MiXCR from the 5' RACE reads. The repertoire holds about 1,600,000 distinct CDR3 sequences, with 35% to 45% as singletons. This TCR derives from a woman aged 18 to 35 in good health. The V call is TRBV12-3 or TRBV12-4, the J call TRBJ1-5, with D possibly TRBD1 on 6 matching bases. Sequences were obtained from blood. CDR3 protein: CASSFGAGGNQPQHF. CDR3 nucleotide sequence: TGTGCCAGCAGTTTCGGAGCAGGGGGCAATCAGCCCCAGCATTTT.